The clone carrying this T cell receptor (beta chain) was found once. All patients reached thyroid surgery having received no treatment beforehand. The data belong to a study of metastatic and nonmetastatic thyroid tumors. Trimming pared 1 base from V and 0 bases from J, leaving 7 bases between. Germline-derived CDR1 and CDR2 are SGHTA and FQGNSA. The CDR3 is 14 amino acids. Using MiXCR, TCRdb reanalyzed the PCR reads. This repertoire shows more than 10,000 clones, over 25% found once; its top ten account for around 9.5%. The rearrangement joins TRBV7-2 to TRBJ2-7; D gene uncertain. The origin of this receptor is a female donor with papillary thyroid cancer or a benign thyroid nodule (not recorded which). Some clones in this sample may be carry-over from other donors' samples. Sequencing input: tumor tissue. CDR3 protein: CASSLGGPSYEQYF. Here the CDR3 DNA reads TGTGCCAGCAGCTTAGGAGGTCCCTCCTACGAGCAGTACTTC.